This TCR beta chain was observed in a study of tumor-infiltrating lymphocytes in primary liver carcinoma. Germline DNA was extracted alongside blood RNA, which was obtained from unsorted whole blood. V lost 7 bases and J lost 0; bases outside the gene matches: 11. Germline V gives CDR1 GTSNPN, CDR2 SVGIG (reference sequence). The CDR3 spans 17 residues. Total RNA amounting to around 530 ng was the source from which TCR beta cDNA was made with a constant-region primer. TCR beta libraries came from three nested multiplex PCR rounds using slightly modified ARM-PCR. Running 10 cycles apiece, the first two PCR rounds relied on TRBV1-TRBV30 forward primers together with a C-beta reverse primer. Each CDR3 protein is one row after TCRdb ran MiXCR on the multiplex PCR reads. The profile covers approximately 330,000 distinct CDR3 sequences, with about two thirds appearing a single time and about 6.1% taken by the ten largest.

The sample comprised peripheral blood. This receptor was taken from a man aged 40-49 years with primary liver carcinoma and hepatitis B virus infection. The V and J genes are TRBV30 and TRBJ2-6; 8 bases line up with TRBD1. The CDR3 region is CAYTWGTGSSGANVLTF. In DNA, the CDR3 is TGTGCCTATACATGGGGGACAGGTTCCTCTGGGGCCAACGTCCTGACTTTC.